Listed here is a single T cell receptor beta chain. Its antigen is currently unknown. This sample was included in a study of blood T cells in healthy people across ages. Overall study findings and caveats: Older individuals had lower TCR beta diversity per million T cells (the decline was roughly linear).

Through a sample-barcoded 5' primer and a J-beta primer mix, a second PCR was run for roughly 6 to 11 cycles. TCRdb re-derived calls from the 5' RACE reads in MiXCR, one entry per CDR3 protein. The data show roughly 1.4 million distinct CDR3 sequences, approximately 63% seen once. A minimum of 7 million PBMCs was isolated per sample. With each sample, at least 5 micrograms of total RNA were extracted. The length of the CDR3 is 14 residues. Germline CDR1 and CDR2: MNHEY and SVGAGI. The V call is TRBV6-5, the J call TRBJ2-4; maybe TRBD1 (6 bases). The J call may not be correct, given that the DNA end is closer to TRBJ2-7. The sample comprised blood. This sequence originates from a man aged 18-30 years in good health. The CDR3 DNA reads TGTGCCAGCAGTGATACTACAGGGATCCACGAGCAGTACTTC. This codes for CASSDTTGIHEQYF.